This is a list of T cell receptor beta chains from one sample in a study of blood T cell repertoires in COVID-19. Method: immunoSEQ multiplex PCR; TCRdb's copy keeps in-frame clones and lacks some. The data contain some 150,000 clones, more than 70% of them singletons. Sequenced: peripheral blood. The source is a man aged 55-75 years with active or convalescent COVID-19. Each CDR3 is given with its conserved first and last residue. Fields, in order: J gene, V gene, D gene, clone size, CDR3 DNA, CDR3 protein. The D gene is left open where the match is weak. The listing skips clone size in some rows; elsewhere it reads once, few, many or a size class.

>TRBJ1-1|TRBV18|-|-
TGTGCCAGCTCCCCCGGTCCTTGGTCCGACACTGAAGCTTTCTTT
CASSPGPWSDTEAFF
>TRBJ2-4|TRBV20-1|-|few
TGCAGTGCTAGTGGCCCTGGGAGAAACATTCAGTACTTC
CSASGPGRNIQYF
>TRBJ2-4|TRBV3-1/TRBV3-2|TRBD1|once
TGTGCCAGCAGCCCACAGGGGCGACTAGCCAAAAACATTCAGTACTTC
CASSPQGRLAKNIQYF
>TRBJ1-1|TRBV5-4|TRBD1|-
TGTGCCAGCAGCCCCCGGACAGGGGGGAACACTGAAGCTTTCTTT
CASSPRTGGNTEAFF
>TRBJ1-5|TRBV2|-|-
TGTGCCAGCAGCGTATATAGCAATCAGCCCCAGCATTTT
CASSVYSNQPQHF
>TRBJ2-1|TRBV5-4|TRBD2|-
TGTGCCAGCAGCTCCCAGACTAGCGGGAGTAGGTATGAGCAGTTCTTC
CASSSQTSGSRYEQFF
>TRBJ2-1|TRBV3-1/TRBV3-2|TRBD2|-
TGTGCCAGCAGCCTGACCGGGACTAGCCGGAATGAGCAGTTCTTC
CASSLTGTSRNEQFF
>TRBJ2-7|TRBV7-2|-|-
TGTGCCAGCAGCGCCAGGGCCGGGCCCTACGAGCAGTACTTC
CASSARAGPYEQYF
>TRBJ1-1|TRBV6-5|-|-
TGTGCCAGCAGTTCATTGACGGGGAGCAATGAAGCTTTCTTT
CASSSLTGSNEAFF
>TRBJ1-1|TRBV7-9|-|-
TGTGCCAGCAGCTCTCGCGGGGCGGGGGCTTTCTTT
CASSSRGAGAFF
>TRBJ1-5|TRBV4-2|-|-
TGTGCCAGCAGCCAACAGGGTGTTCATCAGCCCCAGCATTTT
CASSQQGVHQPQHF
>TRBJ1-1|TRBV18|-|-
TGTGCCAGCTCACCAGCCGCAGGGCACACTGAAGCTTTCTTT
CASSPAAGHTEAFF
>TRBJ1-1|TRBV7-3|-|-
TGTGCCAGCAGCTTAACGGCAGGGAACACTGAAGCTTTCTTT
CASSLTAGNTEAFF
>TRBJ1-2|TRBV23-1|-|-
TGCGCCAGCAGTCACCGTCGAGATGGCTACACCTTC
CASSHRRDGYTF
>TRBJ2-1|TRBV7-3|-|-
TGTGCCAGCAGCTTCGCGGGAATAACTGAGCAGTTCTTC
CASSFAGITEQFF